This T cell receptor beta chain was retrieved from a study of blood T cell repertoires in COVID-19. Study background: The United States, Italy and Spain provided the acute and convalescent COVID-19 samples. From T cells, B-cell-depleted T cells, or PBMCs came the material, which was cDNA or gDNA.

The authors' processing: The assay estimated nucleated cells by amplifying reference gene primers. Profiled with immunoSEQ multiplex PCR; TCRdb holds only in-frame clones, not every one. Clone size and the V and J calls come from that table; the DNA yielded D and trimming. The sample has roughly 250,000 clones, 84% seen once. Trimming took 4 bases from V and 10 from J; bases not matched to a gene: 13. Germline-derived CDR1 and CDR2 are SGHNT and YYREEE (reference sequence). The CDR3 totals 15 residues. V usage is TRBV5-4 and J usage is TRBJ1-1, with TRBD1 matching 10 bases. The TCR sequence derives from a man between 50 and 59 years old with acute or convalescent COVID-19. Source material: peripheral blood. Written as DNA, the CDR3 is TGTGCCAGCAGCCCCCCCGACAGGGGGCGGTTTGGAGCTTTCTTT. It translates to CASSPPDRGRFGAFF. The entire variable domain, with the rest obtained from reference TRBV5-4 and TRBJ1-1, is as follows: ETGVTQSPTHLIKTRGQQVTLRCSSQSGHNTVSWYQQALGQGPQFIFQYYREEENGRGNFPPRFSGLQFPNYSSELNVNALELDDSALYLCASSPPDRGRFGAFFGQGTRLTVV.